This T cell receptor beta chain was documented in a study of regulatory T cells in long-lasting Graves disease (dated by TCRdb to the early 2020s). At the level of the whole study: Patients with newly diagnosed Graves' disease had been on antithyroid drugs for under 3 months. This study used TCR sequencing and RNA sequencing of peripheral blood to compare persistent Graves' disease patients against newly diagnosed Graves' disease patients. The study took place in China and was registered as a clinical trial. TCR sequencing covered some 13 persistent and around 20 newly diagnosed Graves' disease patients, around 35 samples in total.

The library was built by means of multiplex PCR. The run used an Illumina HiSeq 4000. iRepertoire HTBI primers and Arm-PCR amplification of CDR3 regions were used to construct TCR beta libraries. Gel purification was performed on PCR products prior to sequencing. In the source study's methods: Across samples, about 63 TRBV and over 11 TRBJ segments were identified and used for gene usage analysis of CDR3 amino acid clonotypes. Filtered high-quality paired reads were merged into contigs using COPE and FqMerger. Contigs were aligned with BLAST to IMGT TRBV, TRBD and TRBJ reference genes, and CDR3 was defined per IMGT. Any clonotype with a frequency above 0.1% was classified as a highly expanded clone. Shannon entropy was used to measure repertoire diversity, and the Gini coefficient was used to measure V-J evenness. A clonotype was considered public if more than one individual shared it. Through fastp at Q25 and MiXCR, TCRdb rebuilt clones from the public reads, retaining in-frame beta chains. When rows share a CDR3 protein, they turn into one entry using the most common DNA and genes. V and J calls and clone size were set by TCRdb, not the authors. Present in this sample are around 480,000 distinct CDR3 sequences, roughly 15% of which were seen just once. The ten most abundant clones make up more than 9% of the sample.

The CDR3 runs 14 residues from the cysteine to the phenylalanine. The read is trimmed to its CDR3 DNA, 42 bases read in frame from base 1. According to the germline V gene, CDR1 reads MNHEY and CDR2 reads SVGEGT. Relative to germline, V is 5 bases shorter and J is 4 bases shorter, with 14 bases between their ends. Findings and caveats that apply to the study as a whole: The authors acknowledged the small sample size as a limitation that may reduce accuracy. Sequencing and analysis were restricted to the TCR beta chain. Preferential use of TRBV28, TRBJ1-2 and TRBJ2-5 was observed in persistent disease, whereas TRBV20-1 and TRBJ2-1 were favored in newly diagnosed disease. A larger number of public clonotypes was shared among persistent patients (approximately 2,500) than among newly diagnosed patients (approximately 1,000). Compared with newly diagnosed patients, patients with persistent Graves' disease had lower TCR Shannon entropy and fewer highly expanded clones, which suggests clonal expansion. Only peripheral blood was studied, because thyroid tissue, the primary lesion, was inaccessible.

With respect to this clonotype: No antigen is known for it. A read error likely explains this, since a far larger clone differs by one base.

In the paper's terms, the time point label means: newly diagnosed GD, antithyroid drugs for less than 3 months. For both TCR sequencing and RNA sequencing, RNA was extracted from PBMCs using TRIzol. The diagnosis of Graves' disease was made according to American Thyroid Association guidelines. Patients were recruited from an endocrinology department in Xi'an, China. Each patient gave approximately 9 milliliters of peripheral blood, collected in an EDTA anticoagulant tube. Ficoll Paque Plus density gradient separation was used to isolate PBMCs, and no further T cell sorting was performed. RNA quality was checked with an Agilent 2100 Bioanalyzer and agarose gel, and concentration with a NanoDrop 2000. The same data also went into a second study, on T cells in Graves' hyperthyroidism and ophthalmopathy. As noted in the second study: Stable Graves' hyperthyroidism was defined as no progression to ophthalmopathy during 18 months of follow-up. Hyperthyroidism patients were newly diagnosed, had a disease duration of under 2 months, and were aged 18 to 65 years. Exclusion was applied to patients with uncontrolled infections, other autoimmune diseases, pregnancy or lactation. Diagnoses relied on clinical symptoms, serum thyroxine and TRAb, thyroid ultrasound and orbital computed tomography. The TCR CDR3 was subjected to a first round of RT-PCR using the HTBI primer set and the Qiagen OneStep RT-PCR kit. Most expanded thyroid clonotypes (frequency above 0.001) were also detected in blood, a finding suggesting that blood repertoires may reflect thyroid immune responses. A 13 V-J signature model separated ophthalmopathy from stable hyperthyroidism, with approximately 87% sensitivity and just under 84% specificity in cross-validation and 80%/75% in testing. In validation, progression to ophthalmopathy was predicted by the model with nearly 71% sensitivity and just over 72% specificity, a median of 6.5 months before onset. TCR V-J signatures able to tell the groups apart were searched for in a discovery cohort of more than 90 patients, of whom under 45 had Graves' ophthalmopathy and 55 to 65 had stable Graves' hyperthyroidism. Whether ophthalmopathy could be predicted prospectively was tested in an independent validation cohort made up of fewer than 20 hyperthyroidism patients plus 17 patients who later progressed to ophthalmopathy. For training and testing, the roughly 93 patients in the discovery cohort were randomly divided in a 7:3 ratio. The study also compared thyroid tissue and blood T-cell repertoires from a handful of Graves' hyperthyroidism patients. Once sampling was done, hyperthyroidism patients were given methimazole at a starting dose of 30 mg daily, whereas ophthalmopathy patients were given high-dose intravenous methylprednisolone. Libraries were constructed in a second round of multiplex PCR, after which size selection and purification were carried out. The libraries were sequenced on an Illumina HiSeq2000 using paired-end 100 bp reads. Raw data were processed with SOAPnuke, discarding reads with adapters, uncalled bases, mean Phred below 15, or no exact constant-primer or identifier match. COPE v1.2.5 was used to merge high-quality paired reads, and clonotypes were defined as unique nucleotide sequences. Clonotypes were aligned to IMGT TRBV, TRBD and TRBJ reference segments using MiTCR v1.1. The analysis was restricted to V-J combinations with a frequency above 0.0001, which together covered 98% to 99.2% of the repertoires. The TCS score was defined as the ratio of F50 (clonal expansion) to E x V (chaos), calculated using BLOSUM62-based TCRdist between CDR3 peptides within each V-J. Welch's t-statistics and random forest reduced fewer than 550 V-J features to 10 to 15, which were used in a naive Bayes classifier (R e1071). Sample size was not statistically predetermined, and blinding of investigators to group allocation was not performed. TCR Vbeta CDR3 sequencing of 120 to 150 peripheral blood samples (about 45 ophthalmopathy, 75 hyperthyroidism and roughly 17 progressor patients) is reported in the paper.

Recombination linked TRBV6-2 or TRBV6-3 to TRBJ1-1; the D gene lacks a confident call. Sequenced material: peripheral blood mononuclear cells (PBMCs), taken at new diagnosis, from a patient treated with antithyroid drugs. This sequence originates from a man between 35 and 55 years old with Graves disease. Donor details come from another sample of the same person, matched by shared clones. The nucleotides read TGTGCCAGCAGTGAACGGGGAATGAGCACTGAAGCTTTCTTT. Its coded protein is CASSERGMSTEAFF.